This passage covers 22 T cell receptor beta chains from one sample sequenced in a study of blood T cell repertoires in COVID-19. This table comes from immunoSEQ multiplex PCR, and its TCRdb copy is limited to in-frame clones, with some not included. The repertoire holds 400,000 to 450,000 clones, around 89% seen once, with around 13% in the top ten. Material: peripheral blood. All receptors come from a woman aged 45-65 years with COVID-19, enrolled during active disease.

The CDR3 DNA follows: TGTGCCAGCAGTGAGAAGACAGGGCGGGACACTGAAGCTTTCTTT. Protein: CASSEKTGRDTEAFF. The chain links TRBV6-1 to TRBJ1-1; 7 nucleotides align to TRBD1. V gave up 3 bases and J gave up 3 bases; unmatched junction bases: 7. This CDR3 contains 15 residues. CDR1 and CDR2 from the germline V gene are MNHNS and SASEGT.

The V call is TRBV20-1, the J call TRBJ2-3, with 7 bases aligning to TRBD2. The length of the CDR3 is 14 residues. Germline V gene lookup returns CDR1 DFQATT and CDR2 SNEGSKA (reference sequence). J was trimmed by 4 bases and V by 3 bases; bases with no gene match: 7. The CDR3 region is CSASGRGVADTQYF. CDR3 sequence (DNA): TGCAGTGCTAGTGGTCGGGGGGTTGCAGATACGCAGTATTTT.

In DNA form, the CDR3 reads TGTGCCAGCAGGGCTGACAGGACCGGGGGGTCACCCCTCCACTTT. This sequence encodes CASRADRTGGSPLHF. The genes are TRBV6-5 and TRBJ1-6; TRBD1 is a possible D gene (6 bases). Per germline, CDR1 MNHEY and CDR2 SVGAGI. V dropped 6 bases and J dropped 10 bases, with 19 bases sitting between them. The CDR3 loop spans 15 amino acids.

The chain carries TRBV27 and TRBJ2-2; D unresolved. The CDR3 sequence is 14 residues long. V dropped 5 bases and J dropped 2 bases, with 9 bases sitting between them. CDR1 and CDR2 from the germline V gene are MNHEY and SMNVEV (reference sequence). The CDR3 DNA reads TGTGCCAGCAGTCTACAGATAAACACCGGGGAGCTGTTTTTT. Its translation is CASSLQINTGELFF.

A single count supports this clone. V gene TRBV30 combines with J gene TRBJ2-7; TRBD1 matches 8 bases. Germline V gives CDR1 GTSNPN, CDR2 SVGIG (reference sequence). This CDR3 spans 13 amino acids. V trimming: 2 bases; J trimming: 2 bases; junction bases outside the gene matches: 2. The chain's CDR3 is CAWSPGGPYEQYF. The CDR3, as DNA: TGTGCCTGGAGTCCAGGGGGCCCCTACGAGCAGTACTTC.

The CDR3 region is CASDLGLTYGYTF. In DNA, the CDR3 is TGTGCCAGCGATTTAGGACTCACCTATGGCTACACCTTC. This sequence joins TRBV6-5 and TRBJ1-2, with no clear D. This CDR3 is 13 amino acids long. V lost 8 bases and J 4 bases, leaving 14 bases between the germline ends. CDR1 MNHEY and CDR2 SVGAGI come from the germline V gene.

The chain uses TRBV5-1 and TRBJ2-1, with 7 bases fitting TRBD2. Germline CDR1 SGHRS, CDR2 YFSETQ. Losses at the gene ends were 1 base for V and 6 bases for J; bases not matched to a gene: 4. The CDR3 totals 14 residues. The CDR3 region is CASSLTPGGNEQFF. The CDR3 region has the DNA TGCGCCAGCAGCTTGACCCCGGGAGGCAATGAGCAGTTCTTC.

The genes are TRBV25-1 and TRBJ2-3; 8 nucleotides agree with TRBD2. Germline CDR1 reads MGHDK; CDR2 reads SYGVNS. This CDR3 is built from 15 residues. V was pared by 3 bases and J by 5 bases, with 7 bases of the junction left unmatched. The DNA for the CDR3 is TGTGCCAGCAGTGACGGACTAGCCCGACAAGATACGCAGTATTTT. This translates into CASSDGLARQDTQYF. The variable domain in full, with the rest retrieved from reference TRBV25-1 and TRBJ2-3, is EADIYQTPRYLVIGTGKKITLECSQTMGHDKMYWYQQDPGMELHLIHYSYGVNSTEKGDLSSESTVSRIRTEHFPLTLESARPSHTSQYLCASSDGLARQDTQYFGPGTRLTVL.

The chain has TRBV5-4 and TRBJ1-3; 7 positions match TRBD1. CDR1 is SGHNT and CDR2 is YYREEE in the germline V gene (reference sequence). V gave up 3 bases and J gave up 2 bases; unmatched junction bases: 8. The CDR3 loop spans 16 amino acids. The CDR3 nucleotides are TGTGCCAGCAGCTCGAACCCCACAGGGGCTGGAAACACCATATATTTT. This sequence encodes CASSSNPTGAGNTIYF. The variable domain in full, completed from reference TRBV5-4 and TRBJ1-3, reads ETGVTQSPTHLIKTRGQQVTLRCSSQSGHNTVSWYQQALGQGPQFIFQYYREEENGRGNFPPRFSGLQFPNYSSELNVNALELDDSALYLCASSSNPTGAGNTIYFGEGSWLTVV.

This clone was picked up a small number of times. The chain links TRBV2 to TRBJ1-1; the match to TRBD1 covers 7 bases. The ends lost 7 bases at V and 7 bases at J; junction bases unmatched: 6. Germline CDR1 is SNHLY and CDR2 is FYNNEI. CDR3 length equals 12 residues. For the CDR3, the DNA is TGTGCCAGCAAGCGGGGGGACAGTGAAGCTTTCTTT. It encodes CASKRGDSEAFF.

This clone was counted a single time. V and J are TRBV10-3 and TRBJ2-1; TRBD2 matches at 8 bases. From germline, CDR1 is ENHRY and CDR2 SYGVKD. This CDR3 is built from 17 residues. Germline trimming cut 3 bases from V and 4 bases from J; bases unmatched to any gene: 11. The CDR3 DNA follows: TGTGCCATCAGTGACCCGGACGGACTAGCTTTATACAATGAGCAGTTCTTC. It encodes CAISDPDGLALYNEQFF.

The DNA of the CDR3 is TGTGCCAGCAGTGAAAGTCTGACAGGCGCTAACTATGGCTACACCTTC. Translated, it gives CASSESLTGANYGYTF. This chain uses TRBV6-1 with TRBJ1-2, with D possibly TRBD1 on 6 matching bases. The length of the CDR3 is 16 residues. The germline V and J ends were trimmed by 2 bases and 0 bases, with 13 bases remaining between them. Germline CDR1 reads MNHNS; CDR2 reads SASEGT.

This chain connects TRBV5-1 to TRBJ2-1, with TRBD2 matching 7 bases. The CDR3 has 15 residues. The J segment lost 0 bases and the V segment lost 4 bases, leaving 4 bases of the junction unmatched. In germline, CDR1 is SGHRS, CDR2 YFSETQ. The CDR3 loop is CASSLSGDSYNEQFF. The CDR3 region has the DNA TGCGCCAGCAGCCTAAGCGGGGACTCCTACAATGAGCAGTTCTTC.

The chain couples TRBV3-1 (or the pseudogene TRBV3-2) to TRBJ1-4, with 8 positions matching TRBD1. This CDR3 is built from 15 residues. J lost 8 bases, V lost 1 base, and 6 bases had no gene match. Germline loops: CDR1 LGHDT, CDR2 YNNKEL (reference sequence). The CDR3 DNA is TGTGCCAGCAGCCAAGCAGGGGGCGCGGGAGAAAAACTGTTTTTT. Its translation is CASSQAGGAGEKLFF.

CDR3 sequence reads: CASRTGQGANYGYTF. CDR3 in DNA: TGTGCCAGCAGGACTGGGCAGGGGGCTAACTATGGCTACACCTTC. The V call is TRBV6-5, the J call TRBJ1-2, with 7 bases that match TRBD1. This CDR3 is built from 15 residues. The V gene's germline CDR1 is MNHEY and CDR2 SVGAGI. The J segment lost 0 bases and the V segment lost 6 bases, leaving 7 bases of the junction unmatched.

CDR3 coding DNA: TGTGCCATCAGTGAGGGGAGGGAGGATGGCTACACCTTC. Amino acid sequence: CAISEGREDGYTF. This chain joins TRBV10-3 and TRBJ1-2; D not resolved. The CDR3 loop spans 13 amino acids. Deletions cut 2 bases from V and 6 bases from J, with 10 bases between. Germline V gene data show CDR1 as ENHRY and CDR2 as SYGVKD.

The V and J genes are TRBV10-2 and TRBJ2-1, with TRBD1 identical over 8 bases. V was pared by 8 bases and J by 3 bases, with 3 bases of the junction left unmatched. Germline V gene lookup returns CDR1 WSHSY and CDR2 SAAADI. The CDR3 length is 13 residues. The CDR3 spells CASATGGYNEQFF. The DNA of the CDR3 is TGCGCCAGCGCCACAGGGGGCTACAATGAGCAGTTCTTC.

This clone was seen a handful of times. The CDR3 sequence is CASSQDEPRGYGYTF. The CDR3 region has the DNA TGCGCCAGCAGCCAAGATGAACCCAGGGGCTATGGCTACACCTTC. The chain employs TRBV4-1 and TRBJ1-2; D perhaps matches TRBD1 (6 bases). Trimming removed 0 bases from V and 4 bases from J, with 12 bases in between. The CDR3 covers 15 residues. The germline CDR1 and CDR2 sequences are MGHRA and YSYEKL.

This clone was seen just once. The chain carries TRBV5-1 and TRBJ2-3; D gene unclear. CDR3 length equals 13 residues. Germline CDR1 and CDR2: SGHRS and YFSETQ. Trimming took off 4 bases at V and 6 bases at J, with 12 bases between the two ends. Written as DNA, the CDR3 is TGCGCCAGCAGCCCCTCTAGTATGGATACGCAGTATTTT. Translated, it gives CASSPSSMDTQYF.

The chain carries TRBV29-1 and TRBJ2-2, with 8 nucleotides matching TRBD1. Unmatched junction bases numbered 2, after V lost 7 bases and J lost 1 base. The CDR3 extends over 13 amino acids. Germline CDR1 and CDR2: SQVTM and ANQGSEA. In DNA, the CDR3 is TGCAGCGCCGACAGGGGGAACACCGGGGAGCTGTTTTTT. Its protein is CSADRGNTGELFF.

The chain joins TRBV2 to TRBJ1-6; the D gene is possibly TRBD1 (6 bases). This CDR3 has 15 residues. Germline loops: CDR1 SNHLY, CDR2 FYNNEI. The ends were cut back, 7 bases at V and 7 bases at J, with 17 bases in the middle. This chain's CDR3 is CASTIPGHRNSPLHF. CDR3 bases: TGTGCCAGCACCATTCCGGGACACAGGAATTCACCCCTCCACTTT.

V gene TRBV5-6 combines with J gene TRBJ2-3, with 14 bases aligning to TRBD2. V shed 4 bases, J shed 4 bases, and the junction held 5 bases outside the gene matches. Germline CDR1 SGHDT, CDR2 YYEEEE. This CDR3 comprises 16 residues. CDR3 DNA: TGTGCCAGCAGCATCGGACTAGCGGGGGGAGCAGATACGCAGTATTTT. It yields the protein CASSIGLAGGADTQYF.